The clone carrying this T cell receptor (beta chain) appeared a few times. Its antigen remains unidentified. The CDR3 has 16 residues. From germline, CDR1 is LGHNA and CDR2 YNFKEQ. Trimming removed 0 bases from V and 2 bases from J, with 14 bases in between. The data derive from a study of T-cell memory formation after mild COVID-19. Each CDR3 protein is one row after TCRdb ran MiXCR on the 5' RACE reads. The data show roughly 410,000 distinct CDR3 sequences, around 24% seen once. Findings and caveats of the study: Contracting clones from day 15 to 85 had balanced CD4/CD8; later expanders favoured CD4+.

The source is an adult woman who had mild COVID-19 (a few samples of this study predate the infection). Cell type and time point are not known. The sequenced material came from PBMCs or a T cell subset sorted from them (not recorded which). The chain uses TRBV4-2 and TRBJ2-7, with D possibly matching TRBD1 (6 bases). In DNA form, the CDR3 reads TGTGCCAGCAGCCAAGATGCGACAGGAGCCACCTACGAGCAGTACTTC. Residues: CASSQDATGATYEQYF.